This T cell receptor beta chain was sequenced during a study of blood T cells in healthy people across ages. Study results and limitations: Unsorted PBMCs prevented conclusive naive versus antigen-experienced comparison. Aged donors had fewer naive CD4+ cells and lower diversity than long-lived donors.

A second PCR, run for roughly 7 to 11 cycles, used a sample-barcoded 5' primer plus a J-beta primer mix. TCRdb reprocessed the 5' RACE reads via MiXCR and lists one record per CDR3 protein. This sample has 1.8 million or so distinct CDR3 sequences; about 39% occur once, and the top ten carry roughly 23%. As concerns this clonotype: The antigen remains undetermined.

The receptor's source is a human donor in good health. The material sequenced was blood.

As DNA, the CDR3 is TGTGCCTGGAAGGGGGGGGGTTTGAGCTATGGCTACACCTTC. This encodes CAWKGGGLSYGYTF. This chain uses TRBV30 with TRBJ1-2; TRBD1 is a possible D gene (6 bases). The ends were cut back, 4 bases at V and 4 bases at J, with 16 bases in the middle. The CDR3 has 14 amino acids. Looked up from germline, CDR1 is GTSNPN and CDR2 is SVGIG (reference sequence).